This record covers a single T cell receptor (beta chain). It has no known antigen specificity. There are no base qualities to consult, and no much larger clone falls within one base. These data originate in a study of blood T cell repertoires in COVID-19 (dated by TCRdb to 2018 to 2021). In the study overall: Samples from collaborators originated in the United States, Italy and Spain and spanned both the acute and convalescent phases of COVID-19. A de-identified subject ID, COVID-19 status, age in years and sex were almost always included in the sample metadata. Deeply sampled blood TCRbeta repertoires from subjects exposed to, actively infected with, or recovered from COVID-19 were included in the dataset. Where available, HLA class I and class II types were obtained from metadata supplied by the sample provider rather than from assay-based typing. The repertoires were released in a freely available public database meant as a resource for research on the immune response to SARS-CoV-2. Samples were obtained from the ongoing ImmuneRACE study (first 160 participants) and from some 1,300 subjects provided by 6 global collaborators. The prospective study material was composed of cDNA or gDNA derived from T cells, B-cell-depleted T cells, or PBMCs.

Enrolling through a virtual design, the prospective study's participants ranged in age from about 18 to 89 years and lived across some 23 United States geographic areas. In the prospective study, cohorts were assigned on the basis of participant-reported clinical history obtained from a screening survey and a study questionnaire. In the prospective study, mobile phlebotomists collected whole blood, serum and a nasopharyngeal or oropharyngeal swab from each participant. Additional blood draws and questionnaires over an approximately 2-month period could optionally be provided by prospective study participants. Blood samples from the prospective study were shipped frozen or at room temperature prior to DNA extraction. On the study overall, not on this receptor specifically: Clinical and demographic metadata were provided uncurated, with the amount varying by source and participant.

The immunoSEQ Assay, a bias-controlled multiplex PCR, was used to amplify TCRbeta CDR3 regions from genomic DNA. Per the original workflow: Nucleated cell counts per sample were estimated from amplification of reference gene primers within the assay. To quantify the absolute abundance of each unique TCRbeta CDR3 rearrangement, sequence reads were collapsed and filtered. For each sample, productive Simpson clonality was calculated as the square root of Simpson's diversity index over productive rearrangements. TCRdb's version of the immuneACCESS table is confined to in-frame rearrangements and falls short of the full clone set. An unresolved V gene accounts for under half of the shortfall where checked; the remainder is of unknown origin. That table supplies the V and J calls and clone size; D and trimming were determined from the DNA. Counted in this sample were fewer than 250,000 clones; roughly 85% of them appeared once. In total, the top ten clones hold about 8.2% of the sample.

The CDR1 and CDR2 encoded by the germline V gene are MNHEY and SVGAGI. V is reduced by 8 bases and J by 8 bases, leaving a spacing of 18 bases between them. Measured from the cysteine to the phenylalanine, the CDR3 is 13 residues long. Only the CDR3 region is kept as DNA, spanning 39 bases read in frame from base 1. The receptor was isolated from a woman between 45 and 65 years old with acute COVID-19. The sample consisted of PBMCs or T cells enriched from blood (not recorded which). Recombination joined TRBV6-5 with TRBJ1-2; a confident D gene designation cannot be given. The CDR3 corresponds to CASRPTEGYGYTF. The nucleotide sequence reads TGTGCCAGCCGTCCTACGGAGGGTTACGGCTACACCTTC.